This TCR beta chain was sequenced for a study of cytomegalovirus exposure and HLA in healthy donors. Findings of the study overall: Among TCR beta chains, those listed as cytomegalovirus-associated numbered over 150.

About this clone itself: Its antigen is as yet unknown.

The V and J ends lost 8 bases and 0 bases respectively, with 11 bases between them. Germline V gene data show CDR1 as LNHDA and CDR2 as SQIVND (reference sequence). The CDR3 contains 14 residues. The primer mix had 60 Vbeta and 13 Jbeta primers. Here immunoSEQ multiplex PCR was the method, and the copy in TCRdb shows in-frame clones only, minus some. The sample lists roughly 120,000 clones, roughly four fifths seen once, with 1.9% in the top ten. This sequence was found in a man in his fifties or sixties in good health and CMV-seronegative. Sequencing was performed on PBMCs. The chain recombines TRBV19 with TRBJ2-1; D uncertain. The CDR3 DNA follows: TGTGCCAGTTCCGACATTAGCTCCTACAATGAGCAGTTCTTC. Its translation is CASSDISSYNEQFF. The full variable domain, with the rest looked up from reference TRBV19 and TRBJ2-1, is DGGITQSPKYLFRKEGQNVTLSCEQNLNHDAMYWYRQDPGQGLRLIYYSQIVNDFQKGDIAEGYSVSREKKESFPLTVTSAQKNPTAFYLCASSDISSYNEQFFGPGTRLTVL.